This TCR beta chain was identified during a study of control samples from healthy donors and cancer patients. Generated by immunoSEQ multiplex PCR, the TCRdb table keeps only in-frame clones and is missing some. The sample shows 150,000 to 200,000 clones, approximately 94% of them seen only once. Germline V lookup: CDR1 LGHDT, CDR2 YNNKEL (reference sequence). This CDR3 has 13 residues. V was shortened by 0 bases and J by 2 bases, with 3 bases between the two germline ends. The material sequenced was PBMCs. The origin of this receptor is a man aged 60 to 75 with colorectal cancer. This sequence joins TRBV3-1 (or the pseudogene TRBV3-2) and TRBJ2-3; D is undetermined. In DNA form, the CDR3 reads TGTGCCAGCAGCCAAGAACTCACAGATACGCAGTATTTT. Translated: CASSQELTDTQYF.